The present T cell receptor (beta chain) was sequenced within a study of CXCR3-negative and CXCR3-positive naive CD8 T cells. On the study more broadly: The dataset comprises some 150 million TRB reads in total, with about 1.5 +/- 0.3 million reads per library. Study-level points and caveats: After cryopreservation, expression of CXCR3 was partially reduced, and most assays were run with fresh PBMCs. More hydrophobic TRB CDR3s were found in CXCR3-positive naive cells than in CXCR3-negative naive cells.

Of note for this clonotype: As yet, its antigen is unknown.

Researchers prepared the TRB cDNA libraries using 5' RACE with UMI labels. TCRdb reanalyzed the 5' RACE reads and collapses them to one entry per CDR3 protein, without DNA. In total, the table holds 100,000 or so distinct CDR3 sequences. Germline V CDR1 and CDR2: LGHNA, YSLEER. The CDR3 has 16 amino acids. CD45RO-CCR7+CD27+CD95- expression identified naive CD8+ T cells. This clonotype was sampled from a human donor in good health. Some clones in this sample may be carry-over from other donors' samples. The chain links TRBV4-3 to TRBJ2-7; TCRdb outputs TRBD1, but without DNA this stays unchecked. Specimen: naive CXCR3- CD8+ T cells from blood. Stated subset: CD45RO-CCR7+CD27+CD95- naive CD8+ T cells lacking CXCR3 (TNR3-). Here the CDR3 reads CASSQDFWQGTNEQYF.